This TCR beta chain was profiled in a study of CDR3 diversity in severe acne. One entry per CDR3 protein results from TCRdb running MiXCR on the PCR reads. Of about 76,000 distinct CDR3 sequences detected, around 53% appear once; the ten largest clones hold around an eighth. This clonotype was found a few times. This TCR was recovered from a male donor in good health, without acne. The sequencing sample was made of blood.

This CDR3 reads CASSGQRYGYTF. Here the CDR3 DNA reads TGTGCCAGCAGTGGACAACGCTATGGCTACACCTTC. The chain recombines TRBV2 with TRBJ1-2; no firm D call. Germline CDR1 and CDR2: SNHLY and FYNNEI. The V gene lost 4 bases and the J gene lost 4 bases, with 7 bases spanning the gap. This CDR3 region has 12 residues.